What follows describes a single T cell receptor beta chain. Its antigen is undetermined. TCRdb called the 5' RACE reads again in MiXCR, with one record for every CDR3 protein. The sample lists fewer than 650,000 distinct CDR3 sequences; 7% to 7.5% were seen once. The J segment lost 0 bases and the V segment lost 5 bases, leaving 14 bases of the junction unmatched. The length of the CDR3 is 19 residues. Germline V lookup: CDR1 LNHDA, CDR2 SQIVND (reference sequence). This sample was included in a study of identical twins. Study-wide results and limits: Memory repertoires lacked the insertion deficit that abundant cord blood beta clonotypes showed.

The same specimen was also included in a second study, on yellow fever vaccine responses in identical twins.

The sequenced sample consisted of PBMCs. This clonotype originated in a woman younger than 30 in good health. The chain recombines TRBV19 with TRBJ2-2; TRBD1 agrees at 8 bases. DNA of the CDR3: TGTGCCAGTAGTTCTGGACAGGGTTCTAGGGGCGCGAACACCGGGGAGCTGTTTTTT. Translated, it gives CASSSGQGSRGANTGELFF.